Included here is one TCR beta chain sequence, with context. Its antigen is not known. CDR3 length: 13 amino acids. V gave up 2 bases and J gave up 8 bases, with 9 bases separating them. Germline V CDR1 and CDR2: MNHEY, SVGAGI. This record comes from a study of shared clonotypes between healthy human individuals. Study-wide findings and caveats: Generation probability values for non-shared clonotypes were lower than those for clonotypes shared by all four donors.

Assay execution proceeded at the deep level. Clones were sequenced by immunoSEQ multiplex PCR, and TCRdb holds only the in-frame ones, with some missing. The sample holds over a million clones, about 96% seen once. The sequenced sample consisted of naive CD4+ T cells sorted from blood. The subset was: CD45RA+ positively selected. The chain has TRBV6-5 and TRBJ1-4; D unclear. The clonotype was recovered from a man younger than 40 in good health. CDR3 region: CASSYREGEKLFF. The CDR3 DNA reads TGTGCCAGCAGTTACCGGGAGGGCGAAAAACTGTTTTTT.